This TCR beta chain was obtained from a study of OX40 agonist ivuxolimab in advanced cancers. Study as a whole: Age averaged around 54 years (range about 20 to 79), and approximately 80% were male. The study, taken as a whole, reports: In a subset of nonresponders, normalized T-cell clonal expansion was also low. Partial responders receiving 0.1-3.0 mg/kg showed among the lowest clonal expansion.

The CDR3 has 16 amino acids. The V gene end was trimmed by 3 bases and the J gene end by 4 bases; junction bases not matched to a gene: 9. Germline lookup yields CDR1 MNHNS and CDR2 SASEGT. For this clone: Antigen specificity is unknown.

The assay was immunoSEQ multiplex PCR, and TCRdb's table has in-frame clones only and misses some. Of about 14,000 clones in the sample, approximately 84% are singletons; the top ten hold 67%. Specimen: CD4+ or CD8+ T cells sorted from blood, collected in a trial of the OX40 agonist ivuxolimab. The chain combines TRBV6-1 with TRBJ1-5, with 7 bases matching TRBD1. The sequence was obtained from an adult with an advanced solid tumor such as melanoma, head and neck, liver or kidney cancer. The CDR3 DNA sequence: TGTGCCAGCAGTGACACCTTTCAGACAGGGAATCAGCCCCAGCATTTT. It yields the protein CASSDTFQTGNQPQHF.